This T cell receptor (beta chain) was captured by sequencing in a study of T cell clonality in common variable immunodeficiency. Clones were sequenced by immunoSEQ multiplex PCR, and TCRdb holds only the in-frame ones, with some missing. This sample has approximately 38,000 clones and no singletons, with 5% to 6.5% in the ten largest. Comment on this clone: Its antigen is still unknown. With the read ending 3 residues before the CDR3 end, the germline J gene is used to fill in that end.

Germline loops: CDR1 ENHRY, CDR2 SYGVKD. This CDR3 is 15 amino acids long. V was pared by 6 bases and J by 5 bases, with 19 bases between. Whole-study findings and limits: Patient heterogeneity in the CVID cohort limited correlations between repertoire features and clinical complications. In common variable immunodeficiency, TCR beta chains reportedly carried fewer deletions and N-nucleotide insertions.

The chain uses TRBV10-3 and TRBJ2-5; a possible D gene is TRBD2 (6 bases). This TCR was sampled from a human donor with common variable immunodeficiency. The sequenced material came from peripheral blood mononuclear cells. CDR3 protein: CAISPGRGGGETQYF. The CDR3 DNA, read in part, is TGTGCCATCAGCCCCGGAAGGGGCGGAGGGGAGACC.